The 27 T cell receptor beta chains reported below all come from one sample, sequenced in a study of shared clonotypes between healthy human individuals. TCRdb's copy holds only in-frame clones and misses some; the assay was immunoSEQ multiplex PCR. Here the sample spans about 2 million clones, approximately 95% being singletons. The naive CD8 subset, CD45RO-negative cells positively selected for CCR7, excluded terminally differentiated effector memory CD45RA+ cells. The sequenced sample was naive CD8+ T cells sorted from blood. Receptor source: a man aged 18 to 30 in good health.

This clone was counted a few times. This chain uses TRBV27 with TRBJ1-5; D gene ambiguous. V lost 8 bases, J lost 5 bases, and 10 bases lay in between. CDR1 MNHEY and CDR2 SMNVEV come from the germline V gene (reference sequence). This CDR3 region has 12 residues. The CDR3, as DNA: TGTGCCAGCGGGCCCCGGGATCAGCCCCAGCATTTT. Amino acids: CASGPRDQPQHF.

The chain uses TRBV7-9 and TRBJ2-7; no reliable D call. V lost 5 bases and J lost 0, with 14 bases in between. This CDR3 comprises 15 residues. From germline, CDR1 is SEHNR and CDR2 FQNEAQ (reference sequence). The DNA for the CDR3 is TGTGCCAGCAGCCCGGCACAGCCAAGCTCCTACGAGCAGTACTTC. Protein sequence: CASSPAQPSSYEQYF.

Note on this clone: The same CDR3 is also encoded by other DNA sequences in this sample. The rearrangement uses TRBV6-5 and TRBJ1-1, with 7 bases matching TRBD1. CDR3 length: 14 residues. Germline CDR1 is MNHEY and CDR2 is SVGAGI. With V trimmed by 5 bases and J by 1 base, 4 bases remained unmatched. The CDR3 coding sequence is TGTGCCAGCAGTACGACAGGGCCGAACACTGAAGCTTTCTTT. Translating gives CASSTTGPNTEAFF.

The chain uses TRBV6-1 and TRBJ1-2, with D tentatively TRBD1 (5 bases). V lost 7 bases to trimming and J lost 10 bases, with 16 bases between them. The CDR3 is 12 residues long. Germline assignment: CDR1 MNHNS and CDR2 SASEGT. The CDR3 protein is CASMGQGNHYTF. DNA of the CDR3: TGTGCCAGCATGGGGCAGGGAAACCACTACACCTTC.

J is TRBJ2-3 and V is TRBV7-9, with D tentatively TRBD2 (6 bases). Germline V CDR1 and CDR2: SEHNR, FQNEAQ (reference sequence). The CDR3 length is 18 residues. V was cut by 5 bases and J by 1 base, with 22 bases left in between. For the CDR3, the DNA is TGTGCCAGCAGCCTTACAGCCATTAGCGGTCAGGGCACAGATACGCAGTATTTT. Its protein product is CASSLTAISGQGTDTQYF.

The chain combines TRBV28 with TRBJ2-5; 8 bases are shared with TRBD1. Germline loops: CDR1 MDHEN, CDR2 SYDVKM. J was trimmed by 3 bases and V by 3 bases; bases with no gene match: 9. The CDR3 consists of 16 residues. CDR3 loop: CASSLDRASGEETQYF. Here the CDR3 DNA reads TGTGCCAGCAGTTTGGACAGGGCCTCTGGAGAAGAGACCCAGTACTTC.

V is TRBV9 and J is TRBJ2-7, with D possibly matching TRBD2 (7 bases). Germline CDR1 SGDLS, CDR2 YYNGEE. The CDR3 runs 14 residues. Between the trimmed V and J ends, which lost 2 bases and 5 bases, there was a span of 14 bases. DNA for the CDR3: TGTGCCAGCAGCGTTCTGGGGGGGCCTGACGAGCAGTACTTC. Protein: CASSVLGGPDEQYF. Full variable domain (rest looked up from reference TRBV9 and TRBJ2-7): DSGVTQTPKHLITATGQRVTLRCSPRSGDLSVYWYQQSLDQGLQFLIQYYNGEERAKGNILERFSAQQFPDLHSELNLSSLELGDSALYFCASSVLGGPDEQYFGPGTRLTVT.

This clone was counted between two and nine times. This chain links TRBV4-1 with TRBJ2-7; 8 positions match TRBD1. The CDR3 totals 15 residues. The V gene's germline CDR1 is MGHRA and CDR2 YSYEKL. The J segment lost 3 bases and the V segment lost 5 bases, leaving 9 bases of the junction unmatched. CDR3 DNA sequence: TGCGCCAGCAGCTCTACCGTGACAGGGGTCTACGAGCAGTACTTC. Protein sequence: CASSSTVTGVYEQYF.

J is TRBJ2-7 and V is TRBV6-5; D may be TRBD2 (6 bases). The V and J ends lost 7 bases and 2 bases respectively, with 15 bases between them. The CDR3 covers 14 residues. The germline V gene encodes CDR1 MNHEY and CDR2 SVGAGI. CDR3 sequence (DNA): TGTGCCAGCACCAAGGGAGGAGCACCCTACGAGCAGTACTTC. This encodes CASTKGGAPYEQYF.

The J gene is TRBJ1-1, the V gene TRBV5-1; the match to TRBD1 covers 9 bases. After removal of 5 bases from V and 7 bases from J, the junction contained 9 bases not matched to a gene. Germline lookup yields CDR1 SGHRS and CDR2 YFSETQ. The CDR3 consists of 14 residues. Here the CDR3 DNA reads TGCGCCAGCAGATTTGTAACAGGGGGCGATGAAGCTTTCTTT. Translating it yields CASRFVTGGDEAFF.

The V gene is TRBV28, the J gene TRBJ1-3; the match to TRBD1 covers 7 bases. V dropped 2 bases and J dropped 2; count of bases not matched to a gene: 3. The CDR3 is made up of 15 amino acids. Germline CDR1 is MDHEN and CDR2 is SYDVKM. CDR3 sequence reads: CASSLRGGAGNTIYF. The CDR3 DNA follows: TGTGCCAGCAGTTTAAGAGGGGGCGCTGGAAACACCATATATTTT.

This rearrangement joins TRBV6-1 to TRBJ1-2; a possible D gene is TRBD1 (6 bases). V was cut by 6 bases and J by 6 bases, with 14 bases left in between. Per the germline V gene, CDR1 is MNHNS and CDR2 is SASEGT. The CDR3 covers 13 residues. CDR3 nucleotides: TGTGCCAGCAGCGATACAGGGTTAGATGGCTACACCTTC. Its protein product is CASSDTGLDGYTF.

The CDR3 nucleotides read TGTGCCAGCAGCATGTACTACGAGCAGTACTTC. Its translation is CASSMYYEQYF. The V and J genes are TRBV7-9 and TRBJ2-7; no definite D call. V was clipped by 5 bases and J by 3 bases, with 5 bases between them. CDR1 and CDR2 from the germline V gene are SEHNR and FQNEAQ (reference sequence). The CDR3 is 11 residues long. The full variable domain, rest sourced from reference TRBV7-9 and TRBJ2-7, is DTGVSQNPRHKITKRGQNVTFRCDPISEHNRLYWYRQTLGQGPEFLTYFQNEAQLEKSRLLSDRFSAERPKGSFSTLEIQRTEQGDSAMYLCASSMYYEQYFGPGTRLTVT.

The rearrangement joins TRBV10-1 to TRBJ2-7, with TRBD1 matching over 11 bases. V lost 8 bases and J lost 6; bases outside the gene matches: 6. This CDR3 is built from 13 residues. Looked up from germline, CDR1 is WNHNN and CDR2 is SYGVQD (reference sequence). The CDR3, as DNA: TGCGCCAGCGCCGGACAGGGGGCGCGCGAGCAGTACTTC. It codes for CASAGQGAREQYF.

The CDR3 reads CASSQEGLGATYEQYF. In DNA form, the CDR3 reads TGCGCCAGCAGCCAAGAAGGGCTGGGGGCTACCTACGAGCAGTACTTC. This chain uses TRBV4-3 with TRBJ2-7; D is possibly TRBD1 (6 bases). The length of the CDR3 is 16 residues. V shed 0 bases and J shed 2 bases, with 14 bases lying between them. Looked up from germline, CDR1 is LGHNA and CDR2 is YSLEER.

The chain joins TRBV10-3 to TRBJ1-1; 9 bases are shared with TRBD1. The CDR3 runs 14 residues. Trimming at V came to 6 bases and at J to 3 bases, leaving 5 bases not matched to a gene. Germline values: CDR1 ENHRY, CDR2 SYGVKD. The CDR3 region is CAISPGQGHTEAFF. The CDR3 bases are TGTGCCATCAGCCCGGGACAGGGACACACTGAAGCTTTCTTT.

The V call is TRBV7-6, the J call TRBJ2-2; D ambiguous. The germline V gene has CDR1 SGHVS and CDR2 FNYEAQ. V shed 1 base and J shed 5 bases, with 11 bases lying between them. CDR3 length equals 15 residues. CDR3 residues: CASSLGRVVTGELFF. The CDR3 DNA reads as TGTGCCAGCAGCTTAGGGCGTGTCGTAACCGGGGAGCTGTTTTTT.

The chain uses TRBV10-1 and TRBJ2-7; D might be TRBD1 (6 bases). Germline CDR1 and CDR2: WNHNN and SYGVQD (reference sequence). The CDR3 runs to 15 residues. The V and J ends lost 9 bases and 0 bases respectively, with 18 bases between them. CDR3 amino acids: CARKAWTALSYEQYF. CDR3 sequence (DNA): TGCGCCAGGAAAGCCTGGACAGCCCTCTCCTACGAGCAGTACTTC.

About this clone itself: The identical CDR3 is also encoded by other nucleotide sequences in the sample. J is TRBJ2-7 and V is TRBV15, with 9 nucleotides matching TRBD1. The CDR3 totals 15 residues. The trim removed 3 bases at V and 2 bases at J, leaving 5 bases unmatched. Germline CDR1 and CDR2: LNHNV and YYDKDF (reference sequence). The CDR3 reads CATSREGTGTYEQYF. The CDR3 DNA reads TGTGCCACCAGCAGGGAGGGGACAGGGACCTACGAGCAGTACTTC. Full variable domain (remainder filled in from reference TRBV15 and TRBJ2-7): DAMVIQNPRYQVTQFGKPVTLSCSQTLNHNVMYWYQQKSSQAPKLLFHYYDKDFNNEADTPDNFQSRRPNTSFCFLDIRSPGLGDTAMYLCATSREGTGTYEQYFGPGTRLTVT.

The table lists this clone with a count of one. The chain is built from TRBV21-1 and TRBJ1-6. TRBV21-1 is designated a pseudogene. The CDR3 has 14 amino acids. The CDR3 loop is CASSTHDKESPLHF. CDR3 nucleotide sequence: TGTGCCAGCTCGACACACGACAAGGAGTCACCCCTCCACTTT.

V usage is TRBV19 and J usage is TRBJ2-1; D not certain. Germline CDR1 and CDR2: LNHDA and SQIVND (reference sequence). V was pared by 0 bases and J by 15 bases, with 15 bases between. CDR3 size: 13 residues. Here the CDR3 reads CASSIDLSDPRFF. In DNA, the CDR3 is TGTGCCAGTAGTATAGATCTTTCCGACCCACGGTTCTTC.

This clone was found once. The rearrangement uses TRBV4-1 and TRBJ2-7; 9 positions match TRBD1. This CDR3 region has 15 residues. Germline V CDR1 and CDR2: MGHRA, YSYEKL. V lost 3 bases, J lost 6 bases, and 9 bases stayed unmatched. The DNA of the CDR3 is TGCGCCAGCAGCCAGTTCACAGGGGGCCGGGGCGAGCAGTACTTC. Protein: CASSQFTGGRGEQYF.

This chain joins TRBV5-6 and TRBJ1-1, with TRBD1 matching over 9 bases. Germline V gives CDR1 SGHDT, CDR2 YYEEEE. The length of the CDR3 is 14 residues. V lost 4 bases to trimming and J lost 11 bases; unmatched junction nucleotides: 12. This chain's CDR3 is CASSLRDRADLAFF. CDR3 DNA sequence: TGTGCCAGCAGCCTACGGGACAGGGCCGACTTGGCTTTCTTT.

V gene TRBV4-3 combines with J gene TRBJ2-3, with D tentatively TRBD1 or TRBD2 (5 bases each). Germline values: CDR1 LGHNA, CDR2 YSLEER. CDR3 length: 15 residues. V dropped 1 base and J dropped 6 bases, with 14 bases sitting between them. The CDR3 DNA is TGCGCCAGCAGCCAAGTACGCAGAGGGGCGGATACGCAGTATTTT. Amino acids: CASSQVRRGADTQYF.

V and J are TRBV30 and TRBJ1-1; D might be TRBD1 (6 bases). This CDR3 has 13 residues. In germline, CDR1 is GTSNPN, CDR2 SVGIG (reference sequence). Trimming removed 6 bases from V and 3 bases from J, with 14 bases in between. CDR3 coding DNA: TGTGCCTGCACAGGGTTGAGGGACACTGAAGCTTTCTTT. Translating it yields CACTGLRDTEAFF.

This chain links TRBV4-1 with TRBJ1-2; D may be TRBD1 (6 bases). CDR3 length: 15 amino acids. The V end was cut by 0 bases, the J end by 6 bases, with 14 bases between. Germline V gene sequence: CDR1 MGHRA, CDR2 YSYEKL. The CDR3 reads CASSQDLRGADGYTF. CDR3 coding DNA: TGCGCCAGCAGCCAAGATCTAAGGGGGGCGGATGGCTACACCTTC.

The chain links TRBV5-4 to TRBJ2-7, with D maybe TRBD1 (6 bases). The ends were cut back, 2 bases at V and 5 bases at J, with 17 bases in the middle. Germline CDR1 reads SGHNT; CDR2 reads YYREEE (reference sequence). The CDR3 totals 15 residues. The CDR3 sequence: CASSFKGGPVHEQYF. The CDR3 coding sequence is TGTGCCAGCAGCTTCAAAGGGGGTCCTGTCCACGAGCAGTACTTC.